In its sample, the clone carrying this T cell receptor beta chain was seen a few times. As yet, its antigen is unknown. The data stem from a study of cytomegalovirus exposure and HLA in healthy donors. Study-level background: Earlier sequencing of some 190 million T cells yielded 100 million to 140 million unique TCR beta sequences. Study-wide findings and caveats: Apparent HLA restriction characterized most CMV-associated TCR beta chains in a later analysis.

PCR involved 60 Vbeta and 13 Jbeta primers. The table came from immunoSEQ multiplex PCR; TCRdb's copy has only in-frame clones and leaves some out. The sample carries approximately 150,000 clones, around 80% recorded once. The TCR sequence derives from a boy aged 2-9 years in good health and CMV-seronegative. The sequenced sample consisted of PBMCs.

The CDR3 loop is CASSKGGTGGNEQFF. As DNA, the CDR3 is TGTGCCAGCAGTAAAGGGGGGACAGGGGGAAATGAGCAGTTCTTC. J is TRBJ2-1 and V is TRBV6-4, with 11 nucleotides matching TRBD1. With 5 bases clipped from V and 7 bases from J, the junction kept 7 bases outside the gene matches. Looked up from germline, CDR1 is MRHNA and CDR2 is SNTAGT. There are 15 residues in the CDR3.